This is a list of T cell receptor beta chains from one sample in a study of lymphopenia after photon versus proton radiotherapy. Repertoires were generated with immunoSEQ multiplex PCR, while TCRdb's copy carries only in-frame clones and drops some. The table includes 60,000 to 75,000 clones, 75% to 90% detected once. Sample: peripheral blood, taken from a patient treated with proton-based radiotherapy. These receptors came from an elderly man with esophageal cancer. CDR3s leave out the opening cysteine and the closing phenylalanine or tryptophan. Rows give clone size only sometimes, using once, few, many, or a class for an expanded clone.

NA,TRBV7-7,ASSLEGSETQY
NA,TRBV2,ASRRDSNQPQH
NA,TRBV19,ASSLRDRGTYEQY
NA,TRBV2,ASSVAGGSSYGYT
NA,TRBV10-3,ASSPRPLAGQPQH
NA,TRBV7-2,ASRLSPGVGGNTIY
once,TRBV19,ASTTGGSGTGDGNTEAF
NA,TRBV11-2,ASRWSGGELF
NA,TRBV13,ASSSLTGLANEQF
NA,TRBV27,ASSFQPHYEQY
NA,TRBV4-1,ASSRGKVGNEQF
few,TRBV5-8,ASSLLNNYGYT
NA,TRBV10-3,AIRGRTDTQY
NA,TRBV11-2,ASGGGELF
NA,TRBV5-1,ASAGTEIVGYT
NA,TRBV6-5,ASSRTSGIYNEQF
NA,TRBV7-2,ASSLDGPRQRPRNYGYT
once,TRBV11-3,ASSRGPQGHHEQY
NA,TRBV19,ASSISGRKLSMNTEAF
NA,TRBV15,ATSRDIAGGETQY
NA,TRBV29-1,SVEDDYEQY
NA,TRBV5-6,ASSFQQNVNTGELF
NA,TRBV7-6,ASSEGVYGYT
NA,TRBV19,ASSKRGIPSNQPQH
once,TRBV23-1,ASRPLGVQPQH
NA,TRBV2,ASSGGQGAYYNEQF
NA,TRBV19,ATCDGSGGLNEQF
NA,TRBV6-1,ASSELTGNSGANVLT
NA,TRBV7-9,ASSLIRGREQY
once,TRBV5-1,ASSLTKDYNSPLH
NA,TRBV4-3,ASSQDLRRNEQF
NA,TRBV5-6,ASSFRGIGTEAF
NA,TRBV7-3,ASSLDPDNTGELF